The entry below describes one T cell receptor beta chain. Its recognized antigen is unknown. Within one base of it there is no much larger clone, and no base qualities were kept. Whole blood was collected in K2EDTA tubes by collaborating institutions according to the institutions' own protocols. For TCRbeta analysis, collaborators shipped samples in one of three forms: frozen whole blood, isolated PBMCs, or DNA extracted from either of those sample types. CDR1 and CDR2 (MGHDK, SYGVNS) derive from the germline V gene. Trimming takes 8 bases from V and 5 bases from J, and the germline ends sit 19 bases apart. Including cysteine and phenylalanine, the CDR3 has 15 amino acids. Only CDR3 DNA is held: 45 bases, read in frame from base 1. The entry originates in a study of blood T cell repertoires in COVID-19 (dated by TCRdb to 2019 to 2021). A note on the overall study: Samples from collaborators originated in the United States, Italy and Spain and spanned both the acute and convalescent phases of COVID-19. Samples came from the ongoing ImmuneRACE study (first 160 participants) plus 1,254 subjects from 6 global collaborators. Subjects who had been exposed to COVID-19, were actively infected with it, or had recovered from it provided the deeply sampled blood TCRbeta repertoires that made up the dataset. Where available, HLA class I and class II types were obtained from metadata supplied by the sample provider rather than from assay-based typing. The prospective study material was composed of cDNA or gDNA derived from T cells, B-cell-depleted T cells, or PBMCs. A de-identified subject ID, COVID-19 status, age in years and sex were almost always included in the sample metadata. The repertoires were released in a freely available public database intended as a resource for research on the immune response to SARS-CoV-2.

Broader findings and caveats from the paper: The amount of clinical and demographic metadata varied by source and participant and was provided uncurated.

TCRbeta CDR3 regions were amplified from genomic DNA by means of the immunoSEQ Assay, a bias-controlled multiplex PCR. Per the original workflow: Nucleated cell counts per sample were estimated from amplification of reference gene primers within the assay. To quantify the absolute abundance of each unique TCRbeta CDR3 rearrangement, sequence reads were collapsed and filtered. For each sample, productive Simpson clonality was calculated as the square root of Simpson's diversity index over productive rearrangements. TCRdb carries this immuneACCESS record with in-frame sequences only. Its versions omit some clonotypes, under half of them owing to an unresolved V gene in the studies checked, with the rest unexplained. V and J calls and clone size are those listed in that table; D and trimming were worked out from the DNA. The sample table holds some 90,000 clones, of which 75% to 85% were seen once. Together, the top ten hold 10% of the sample.

In this chain, TRBV25-1 is recombined with TRBJ1-3; a weak D assignment points to TRBD1 (6 bases agree). The sequence derives from a woman aged 70 to 79 with acute or convalescent COVID-19. Sequencing was carried out using peripheral blood. This receptor has the CDR3 CASRGGYKARNTIYF. The DNA sequence reads TGTGCCAGCCGGGGGGGCTACAAGGCCCGAAACACCATATATTTT.